These T cell receptor beta chains were read from a single sample in a study of shared clonotypes between healthy human individuals. Sequencing used immunoSEQ multiplex PCR; TCRdb keeps in-frame clones, though not all of them. The table records about 480,000 clones, approximately 85% of them present only once. Sequenced input: PBMCs. These receptor sequences come from a woman aged 40-49 years in good health. Some clones in this sample may be carry-over from other donors' samples. Each CDR3 is given with its conserved first and last residue. The D gene is left open where the match is weak. Not all rows give a size; the values are once, few, many and, for expanded clones, a class.

j_gene	d_gene	abundance	v_gene	len	CDR3nt	CDR3aa
TRBJ1-1	-	-	TRBV7-8	17	TGTGCCAGCAGCTCCCCTCGCGGCGGGACACCGAACACTGAAGCTTTCTTT	CASSSPRGGTPNTEAFF
TRBJ2-4	TRBD2	-	TRBV7-9	18	TGTGCCAGCAGCGTCTCGGGACTAGCGTTATTGGCCAAAAACATTCAGTACTTC	CASSVSGLALLAKNIQYF
TRBJ2-1	TRBD2	-	TRBV5-1	14	TGCGCCAGCAGCTGGACTAGCGGGAGCAATGAGCAGTTCTTC	CASSWTSGSNEQFF
TRBJ2-7	-	-	TRBV6-1	13	TGTGCCATCACTACCCCACCGTCCTACGAGCAGTACTTC	CAITTPPSYEQYF
TRBJ2-1	-	-	TRBV5-1	14	TGCGCCAGCAGCGGCACCCAGACCAGGGGCGGGCAGTTCTTC	CASSGTQTRGGQFF
TRBJ2-1	TRBD1	-	TRBV14	14	TGTGCCAGCAGCCAGGGGACAGGGGCAAGGGAGCAGTTCTTC	CASSQGTGAREQFF
TRBJ2-5	-	-	TRBV15	15	TGTGCCACCAGCAGAGCCCCCTATCTGGGGGAGACCCAGTACTTC	CATSRAPYLGETQYF
TRBJ2-5	TRBD1	-	TRBV27	15	TGTGCCAGCAGTTTAGGGGAGACAGGGGGAGAGACCCAGTACTTC	CASSLGETGGETQYF
TRBJ2-7	-	-	TRBV7-9	16	TGTGCCAGCAGACGGGCTGGTGCGGGAAGCTCCTACGAGCAGTACTTC	CASRRAGAGSSYEQYF
TRBJ1-5	TRBD1	once	TRBV19	15	TGTGCCAGTAGTATCACGGACAGGGACAATCAGCCCCAGCATTTT	CASSITDRDNQPQHF
TRBJ1-1	-	-	TRBV28	14	TGTGCCAGCAGTTTCGGAGCGCGGGGGACTGAAGCTTTCTTT	CASSFGARGTEAFF
TRBJ2-1	-	-	TRBV19	15	TGTGCCAGTAGTATGTTCGGACTACCTTACAATGAGCAGTTCTTC	CASSMFGLPYNEQFF
TRBJ1-2	-	-	TRBV6-1	14	TGTGCCAGCAGTGAAACTGTAGTCCGAGATGGCTACACCTTC	CASSETVVRDGYTF
TRBJ2-7	-	-	TRBV4-2	14	TGTGCCAGCAGCCAGACCACTAGCTCCTACGAGCAGTACTTC	CASSQTTSSYEQYF
TRBJ2-5	-	-	TRBV7-6	13	TGTGCCAGCAGCTTCCAACCTGGGGAGACCCAGTACTTC	CASSFQPGETQYF
TRBJ1-2	-	few	TRBV20-1	11	TGCAGTGCTTATAATGCGAGGAGCGGAACCTTC	CSAYNARSGTF
TRBJ1-2	-	-	TRBV7-9	14	TGTGCCAGCAGCAAAACTGGGGGCACAGATCTATACACCTTC	CASSKTGGTDLYTF
TRBJ2-3	TRBD2	-	TRBV5-1	16	TGCGCCAGCAGCGGGGGGACTAGCGGGAGTACAGATACGCAGTATTTT	CASSGGTSGSTDTQYF
TRBJ2-5	-	-	TRBV5-1	14	TGCGCCAGCAGCTTGGGGACAGCAAAAGAGACCCAGTACTTC	CASSLGTAKETQYF
TRBJ2-3	TRBD2	-	TRBV6-1	15	TGTGCCAGCAGTGATAGCGGGGGAAGCACAGATACGCAGTATTTT	CASSDSGGSTDTQYF
TRBJ2-3	-	-	TRBV15	15	TGTGCCACCAGCAGAGATCGGGAACTCACAGATACGCAGTATTTT	CATSRDRELTDTQYF
TRBJ1-5	-	-	TRBV2	13	TGTGCCACAAACTTGCAGGGTACTCAGCCCCAGCATTTT	CATNLQGTQPQHF
TRBJ1-5	TRBD1	-	TRBV7-9	14	TGTGCCAGCAGCCCACAGGGGGCGAACCAGCCCCAGCATTTT	CASSPQGANQPQHF
TRBJ1-1	-	-	TRBV7-9	15	TGTGCCAGCAGCACATTCAAACAGGGTTGGACTGAAGCTTTCTTT	CASSTFKQGWTEAFF
TRBJ2-3	TRBD2	once	TRBV11-2	16	TGTGCCAGCAGCGCAAGACTAGCGGGCAGCACAGATACGCAGTATTTT	CASSARLAGSTDTQYF
TRBJ2-1	TRBD2	-	TRBV19	15	TGTGCCAGTAGTATGGGACTAGCGGGACCCAATGAGCAGTTCTTC	CASSMGLAGPNEQFF
TRBJ2-1	TRBD1	few	TRBV19	13	TGTGCAAGCGCCGGGACAGCCAACAATGAGCAGTTCTTC	CASAGTANNEQFF
TRBJ2-2	TRBD2	once	TRBV10-3	14	TGTGCCATCAGTAGGACTAGCGGGACCGGGGAGCTGTTTTTT	CAISRTSGTGELFF